These 17 T cell receptor beta chains were all obtained from the same sample, sequenced in a study of blood T cell repertoires in COVID-19 (dated by TCRdb to 2020 to 2021). The library came from the immunoSEQ multiplex PCR assay. What TCRdb holds here is the immuneACCESS table cut down to in-frame rearrangements. Part of the clones is not present; checked against another copy, under half of the missing clones reflect an unresolved V gene, and the others are unexplained. The table for this sample lists 100,000 to 150,000 clones; around 86% of them were counted only once. 9.7% of the sample comes from the top ten. The sequencing sample was made of peripheral blood. The source is a man aged 40-50 years with active or convalescent COVID-19.

The chain recombines TRBV6-5 with TRBJ2-1, with 8 positions matching TRBD2. Trimming at V came to 4 bases and at J to 12 bases, leaving 14 bases not matched to a gene. This CDR3 comprises 15 residues. Germline V CDR1 and CDR2: MNHEY, SVGAGI. The CDR3 loop reads CASSSLGGGLQGQFF. The CDR3 nucleotides read TGTGCCAGCAGTTCGCTCGGGGGGGGACTACAGGGGCAGTTCTTC.

The chain couples TRBV9 to TRBJ1-3; 8 bases match TRBD1. The trim removed 4 bases at V and 0 bases at J, leaving 3 bases unmatched. Germline loops: CDR1 SGDLS, CDR2 YYNGEE. CDR3 size: 15 residues. The CDR3 reads CASSFQGASGNTIYF. The CDR3 DNA sequence: TGTGCCAGCAGCTTTCAGGGGGCCTCTGGAAACACCATATATTTT. The variable domain in full, with the rest retrieved from reference TRBV9 and TRBJ1-3, is DSGVTQTPKHLITATGQRVTLRCSPRSGDLSVYWYQQSLDQGLQFLIQYYNGEERAKGNILERFSAQQFPDLHSELNLSSLELGDSALYFCASSFQGASGNTIYFGEGSWLTVV.

The chain has TRBV7-3 and TRBJ2-3, with TRBD1 matching 7 bases. This CDR3 is built from 16 residues. The J segment lost 2 bases and the V segment lost 2 bases, leaving 7 bases of the junction unmatched. Looked up from germline, CDR1 is SGHTA and CDR2 is FQGTGA. The DNA of the CDR3 is TGTGCCAGCAGCTTACTAGGGGGCGATTACACAGATACGCAGTATTTT. The encoded protein is CASSLLGGDYTDTQYF.

This rearrangement joins TRBV5-4 to TRBJ2-3, with TRBD2 matching over 11 bases. Germline V gives CDR1 SGHNT, CDR2 YYREEE (reference sequence). The V segment lost 4 bases and the J segment 3 bases; nucleotides outside the gene matches: 10. This CDR3 is 17 amino acids long. The CDR3, as DNA: TGTGCCAGCAGCCATCCCCCCCTAGCGGGGGGTACAGATACGCAGTATTTT. Encoded protein: CASSHPPLAGGTDTQYF.

V and J are TRBV21-1 and TRBJ2-6; TRBD1, as called in the table, went unchecked against the DNA. TRBV21-1 is noted as a pseudogene. The CDR3 is made up of 16 amino acids. This CDR3 is CASRQWLRSGANVLTF. The CDR3, as DNA: TGTGCCAGCAGACAATGGCTCCGCTCTGGGGCCAACGTCCTGACTTTC.

The CDR3 sequence is CASSERQGGTNEKLFF. The CDR3 bases are TGTGCCAGCAGCGAGAGACAGGGTGGCACTAATGAAAAACTGTTTTTT. The V call is TRBV9, the J call TRBJ1-4; 7 bases are shared with TRBD1. V gave up 3 bases and J gave up 2 bases; unmatched junction bases: 7. The CDR3 sequence is 16 residues long. Germline loops: CDR1 SGDLS, CDR2 YYNGEE.

In its sample, this clone was seen many times. The chain has TRBV30 and TRBJ2-5; 8 bases align to TRBD1. Germline values: CDR1 GTSNPN, CDR2 SVGIG (reference sequence). V shed 5 bases and J 5 bases; nucleotides not matched to a gene: 4. CDR3 length: 12 residues. Here the CDR3 DNA reads TGTGCCTGGTCAGGGGGCGCGGAGACCCAGTACTTC. Its translation: CAWSGGAETQYF. Filled out from reference TRBV30 and TRBJ2-5, the complete variable domain reads SQTIHQWPATLVQPVGSPLSLECTVEGTSNPNLYWYRQAAGRGLQLLFYSVGIGQISSEVPQNLSASRPQDRQFILSSKKLLLSDSGFYLCAWSGGAETQYFGPGTRLLVL.

The chain joins TRBV4-1 to TRBJ1-2, with 8 bases fitting TRBD1. V was pared by 0 bases and J by 3 bases, with 9 bases of the junction left unmatched. Germline V gene sequence: CDR1 MGHRA, CDR2 YSYEKL. The CDR3 contains 17 residues. In DNA form, the CDR3 reads TGCGCCAGCAGCCAAGATATTAGGAACAGGGGGTACTATGGCTACACCTTC. Translating it yields CASSQDIRNRGYYGYTF.

This sequence joins TRBV6-5 and TRBJ2-3; TRBD2 might be the D (5 bases). Per the germline V gene, CDR1 is MNHEY and CDR2 is SVGAGI. V was pared by 2 bases and J by 4 bases, with 16 bases between. The CDR3 covers 16 residues. The CDR3 DNA sequence: TGTGCCAGCAGTTACCAGGACTCCCTAGTCCCAGATACGCAGTATTTT. It encodes CASSYQDSLVPDTQYF.

The chain links TRBV5-5 to TRBJ1-1; D is possibly TRBD1 (6 bases). From germline, CDR1 is SGHKS and CDR2 YYEKEE (reference sequence). This CDR3 is built from 14 residues. The V end lost 2 bases, the J end lost 4 bases, and 12 bases lay between the germline ends. CDR3 in amino acids: CASSFQGLGTEAFF. CDR3 nucleotide sequence: TGTGCCAGCAGCTTTCAGGGGCTTGGCACTGAAGCTTTCTTT.

In its sample, this clone was seen a few times. The V and J genes are TRBV21-1 and TRBJ2-3; the table's D gene call, TRBD2, was not cross checked with the DNA. TRBV21-1 is a pseudogene. There are 16 residues in the CDR3. The CDR3 DNA follows: TGTGCCAGCAGCTCTGAATCCGGGGAGGCAGTTGATACGCAGTATTTT. Protein: CASSSESGEAVDTQYF.

The chain combines TRBV5-1 with TRBJ2-5, with D tentatively TRBD1 (5 bases). CDR1 and CDR2 (germline): SGHRS, YFSETQ. CDR3 size: 14 residues. With 5 bases removed from V and 1 base from J, the gap between germline ends came to 12 bases. The CDR3 loop reads CASSPDMPQETQYF. The CDR3 nucleotides read TGCGCCAGCAGTCCGGACATGCCCCAAGAGACCCAGTACTTC.

The chain joins TRBV9 to TRBJ1-4, with a tentative D call TRBD1 (6 bases). The germline CDR1 and CDR2 sequences are SGDLS and YYNGEE. This CDR3 contains 14 residues. Trimming took off 0 bases at V and 5 bases at J, with 8 bases between the two ends. The CDR3 here is CASSVDGQNEKLFF. CDR3 in DNA: TGTGCCAGCAGCGTAGACGGACAGAATGAAAAACTGTTTTTT.

V gene TRBV7-2 combines with J gene TRBJ1-1; D is perhaps TRBD1 (6 bases). Trimming took 5 bases from V and 5 from J, leaving 12 bases between them. The V gene's germline CDR1 is SGHTA and CDR2 FQGNSA. CDR3 length: 13 residues. CDR3 in DNA: TGTGCCAGCAGCGCAACAGGGAAGACTGAAGCTTTCTTT. This sequence encodes CASSATGKTEAFF.

This sequence joins TRBV7-2 and TRBJ1-5; D is perhaps TRBD1 (6 bases). The CDR3 consists of 15 residues. V was clipped by 4 bases and J by 7 bases, with 17 bases between them. Germline-derived CDR1 and CDR2 are SGHTA and FQGNSA. CDR3 protein: CASSSSGTILQPQHF. DNA of the CDR3: TGTGCCAGCAGCTCCTCCGGGACAATTCTCCAGCCCCAGCATTTT.

This clone was detected only once. This sequence joins TRBV9 and TRBJ1-1, with D hard to call. This CDR3 has 13 residues. Per the germline V gene, CDR1 is SGDLS and CDR2 is YYNGEE. V dropped 0 bases and J dropped 6 bases, with 9 bases sitting between them. CDR3 protein: CASSVAPGAEAFF. Written as DNA, the CDR3 is TGTGCCAGCAGCGTAGCTCCCGGGGCTGAAGCTTTCTTT. The full variable domain, completed using reference TRBV9 and TRBJ1-1, is DSGVTQTPKHLITATGQRVTLRCSPRSGDLSVYWYQQSLDQGLQFLIQYYNGEERAKGNILERFSAQQFPDLHSELNLSSLELGDSALYFCASSVAPGAEAFFGQGTRLTVV.

V gene TRBV11-2 combines with J gene TRBJ1-5; D may be TRBD1 (5 bases). The germline CDR1 and CDR2 sequences are SGHAT and FQNNGV. The length of the CDR3 is 14 residues. V was pared by 2 bases and J by 7 bases, with 12 bases between. CDR3 loop: CASSLNQGSQPQHF. The CDR3 bases are TGTGCCAGCAGCTTAAATCAGGGCAGCCAGCCCCAGCATTTT.